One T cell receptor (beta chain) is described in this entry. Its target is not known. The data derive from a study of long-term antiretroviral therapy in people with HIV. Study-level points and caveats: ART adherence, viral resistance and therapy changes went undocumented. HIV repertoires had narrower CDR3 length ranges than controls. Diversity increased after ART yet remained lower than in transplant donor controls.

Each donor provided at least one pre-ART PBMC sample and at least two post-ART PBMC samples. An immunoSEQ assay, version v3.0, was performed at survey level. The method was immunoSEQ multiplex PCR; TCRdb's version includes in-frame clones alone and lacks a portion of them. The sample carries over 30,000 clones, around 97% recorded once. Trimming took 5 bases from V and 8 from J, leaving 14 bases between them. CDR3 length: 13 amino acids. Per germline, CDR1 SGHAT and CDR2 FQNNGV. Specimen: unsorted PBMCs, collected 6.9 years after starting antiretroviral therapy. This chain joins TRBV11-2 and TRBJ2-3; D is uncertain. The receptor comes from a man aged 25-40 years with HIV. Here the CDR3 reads CASSEGFGGTQYF. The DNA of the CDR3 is TGTGCCAGCAGCGAAGGGTTTGGTGGTACGCAGTATTTT.